These 13 T cell receptor beta chains originate from one sample sequenced in a study of post-analysis software for immune sequencing data. Findings of the study overall: Patients used about five TRBV segments, including TRBV5-6, TRBV5-1 and TRBV20-1, more often than controls.

The authors incorporated unique molecular identifiers into the TCR beta cDNA libraries. TCRdb independently ran MiXCR on the PCR reads; one entry per CDR3 protein. Of some 690,000 distinct CDR3 sequences detected, around 27% appear once; the ten largest clones hold around 0.6%. For these receptors, no antigen is known. Source material: blood. The receptor source for this set is a girl aged 10-17 years with multiple sclerosis.

The J gene is TRBJ2-1, the V gene TRBV5-6; 10 nucleotides align to TRBD2. Per the germline V gene, CDR1 is SGHDT and CDR2 is YYEEEE. V dropped 4 bases and J dropped 12; count of bases not matched to a gene: 16. There are 16 residues in the CDR3. The CDR3 spells CASSAALLAGLGVQFF. CDR3 nucleotide sequence: TGTGCCAGCAGCGCTGCCTTACTAGCGGGACTGGGGGTGCAGTTCTTC.

Only a few counts were recorded for this clonotype. The chain is built from TRBV10-3 and TRBJ2-3, with 9 nucleotides matching TRBD1. In germline, CDR1 is ENHRY, CDR2 SYGVKD. The CDR3 is made up of 16 amino acids. After removal of 3 bases from V and 2 bases from J, the junction contained 6 bases not matched to a gene. The CDR3 is CAISDTRQGDTDTQYF. CDR3 bases: TGTGCCATCAGTGATACAAGACAGGGGGACACAGATACGCAGTATTTT.

This sequence joins TRBV5-1 and TRBJ2-1, with D unresolved. Trimming removed 2 bases at V and 5 bases at J, with 11 bases between. This CDR3 contains 14 residues. Germline V gene lookup returns CDR1 SGHRS and CDR2 YFSETQ. Here the CDR3 reads CASSFRRTDNEQFF. CDR3 sequence (DNA): TGCGCCAGCAGCTTCAGGCGAACCGACAATGAGCAGTTCTTC.

This clonotype was detected a few times. The chain employs TRBV7-8 and TRBJ2-1; D perhaps matches TRBD1 (5 bases). V was trimmed by 6 bases and J by 8 bases, leaving 17 bases between them. The CDR3 sequence is 14 residues long. Germline CDR1 reads SGHVS; CDR2 reads FQNEAQ. The CDR3 reads CASSLKRQGDEQFF. Here the CDR3 DNA reads TGTGCCAGCAGTTTAAAACGCCAGGGCGATGAGCAGTTCTTC.

The rearrangement links TRBV12-3 or TRBV12-4 to TRBJ1-1; a possible D gene is TRBD1 (6 bases). Trimming cost V 5 bases and J 10 bases, with 20 bases left between them. This CDR3 region has 14 residues. CDR3 residues: CASSQLTGSRGAFF. The CDR3 DNA reads as TGTGCCAGCAGTCAACTAACAGGGTCACGGGGAGCTTTCTTT.

Only a few counts were recorded for this clonotype. V usage is TRBV12-3 or TRBV12-4 and J usage is TRBJ2-5; D possibly corresponds to TRBD1 (5 bases). The J call is doubtful: the DNA matches TRBJ2-7 better. This CDR3 comprises 12 residues. The CDR3 nucleotides are TGTGCCAGCAGTTCAACAGGTGTCGAGCAGTACTTC. This sequence encodes CASSSTGVEQYF.

This sequence joins TRBV7-9 and TRBJ1-2, with 7 positions matching TRBD1. Looked up from germline, CDR1 is SEHNR and CDR2 is FQNEAQ (reference sequence). The junction had 16 bases not matched to a gene; V was cut back by 8 bases and J by 7 bases. This CDR3 comprises 15 residues. The CDR3 here is CASEGAGVTFVGYTF. The DNA of the CDR3 is TGTGCCAGCGAGGGGGCCGGAGTCACATTTGTTGGCTACACCTTC.

The chain employs TRBV4-1 and TRBJ1-2; 7 bases line up with TRBD1. The V segment lost 1 base and the J segment 3 bases; nucleotides outside the gene matches: 14. CDR1 is MGHRA, CDR2 YSYEKL, per germline. The CDR3 has 18 residues. Written as DNA, the CDR3 is TGCGCCAGCAGCCAAGGAAGACTAGGGGGCGGGGAGTACTATGGCTACACCTTC. Translation gives CASSQGRLGGGEYYGYTF.

The chain combines TRBV27 with TRBJ2-5, with D possibly being TRBD1 or TRBD2 (6 bases each). Trimming stripped 0 bases from V and 1 base from J, with 15 bases between. Germline CDR1 MNHEY, CDR2 SMNVEV (reference sequence). CDR3 length: 17 amino acids. This CDR3 is CASSLSGHGGVQETQYF. The DNA of the CDR3 is TGTGCCAGCAGTTTATCGGGCCACGGGGGCGTCCAAGAGACCCAGTACTTC.

This clonotype was seen ten or more times. This chain connects TRBV4-3 to TRBJ2-7; tentatively, D is TRBD1 (5 bases). Looked up from germline, CDR1 is LGHNA and CDR2 is YSLEER. The CDR3 contains 16 residues. Trimming stripped 0 bases from V and 0 bases from J, with 12 bases between. In DNA form, the CDR3 reads TGCGCCAGCAGCCAAGATTGGGGCACCGGCTCCTACGAGCAGTACTTC. It specifies CASSQDWGTGSYEQYF.

The gene calls are TRBV20-1 and TRBJ2-5; the D gene is possibly TRBD1 (6 bases). The germline V and J ends were trimmed by 4 bases and 5 bases, with 26 bases remaining between them. Germline loops: CDR1 DFQATT, CDR2 SNEGSKA (reference sequence). The CDR3 loop spans 17 amino acids. In nucleotides, the CDR3 is TGCAGTGCTACACTCCCTCAGGGGAGAGCGTACGGGGAGACCCAGTACTTC. It codes for CSATLPQGRAYGETQYF.

The chain recombines TRBV9 with TRBJ2-7; no definite D call. Germline CDR1 SGDLS, CDR2 YYNGEE. This CDR3 has 14 amino acids. The ends were cut back, 0 bases at V and 3 bases at J, with 10 bases in the middle. The CDR3 loop is CASSVDGSFYEQYF. CDR3 DNA: TGTGCCAGCAGCGTAGATGGCAGCTTCTACGAGCAGTACTTC.

In its sample, this clonotype was seen a few times. This rearrangement joins TRBV6-2 or TRBV6-3 to TRBJ1-5; the match to TRBD1 covers 7 bases. This CDR3 spans 16 amino acids. Looked up from germline, CDR1 is MNHEY and CDR2 is SVGEGT. After removal of 7 bases from V and 4 bases from J, the junction contained 13 bases not matched to a gene. This chain's CDR3 is CASTTRETGSNQPQHF. CDR3 sequence (DNA): TGTGCCAGCACCACCCGGGAGACAGGGAGTAATCAGCCCCAGCATTTT.